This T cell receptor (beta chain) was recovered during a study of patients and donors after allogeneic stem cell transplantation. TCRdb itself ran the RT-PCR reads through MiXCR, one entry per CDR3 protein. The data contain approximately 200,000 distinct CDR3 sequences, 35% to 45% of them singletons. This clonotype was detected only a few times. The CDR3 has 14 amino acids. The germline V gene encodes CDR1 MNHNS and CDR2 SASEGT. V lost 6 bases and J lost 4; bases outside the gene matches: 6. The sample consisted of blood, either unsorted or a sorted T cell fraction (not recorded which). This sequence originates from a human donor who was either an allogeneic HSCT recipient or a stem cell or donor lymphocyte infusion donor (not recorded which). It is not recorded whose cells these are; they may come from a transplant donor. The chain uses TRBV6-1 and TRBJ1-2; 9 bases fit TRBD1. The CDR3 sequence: CASSPPGQGYGYTF. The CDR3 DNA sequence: TGTGCCAGCAGCCCTCCGGGACAGGGCTATGGCTACACCTTC.